This TCR beta chain comes out of a study of cytomegalovirus exposure and HLA in healthy donors (dated by TCRdb to 2016 to 2017). Broadly, across the study: In an earlier analysis of under 750 of the donors, 250 to 350 Gb of sequence data and 117 million unique TCR beta sequences from approximately 180 million T cells were reported. About 280 gigabases of sequencing data and tens of millions of unique TCR sequences were included in an early release covering around 600 HLA-typed donors. Of the 398 genotyped donors, approximately 83% fell in the genetic ancestry cluster associated with self-reported Caucasian donors. The study was designed to test whether signatures of past pathogen exposure could be identified by cataloging public T cell receptors. The study profiled the T cell repertoires of some 610 subjects by immunosequencing and related them to cytomegalovirus serostatus. Besides the first cohort of roughly 700 subjects, a separate validation cohort made up of over 95 different subjects was used. To predict cytomegalovirus infection status, the study brought together high-throughput TCR immunosequencing, statistical association of individual TCRs with disease status, and machine learning. To study patterns of TCR occurrence, a later analysis re-analyzed previously published TCR beta repertoires from 700 or so donors and added high-resolution HLA genotyping. The later analysis used no new phenotypic data to find candidate immune exposures, relying instead on TCR beta sequences and their occurrence across donors. In an earlier analysis of roughly 540 of the donors, high-throughput TCR beta sequencing was used to judge whether each TCR beta V gene segment behaved as functional or pseudogenic. Donor age, sex, ethnicity and CMV serostatus were compiled together with the repertoire data. A later genetic analysis took genome-wide SNP genotypes for about 65% of the 666 donors and used that subset as a discovery cohort. All discovery cohort repertoires had been generated using a single sequencing platform. Class I and class II HLA loci were covered by the typing at four-digit resolution. The number of typed donors differed by locus: 629-630 for A, B, C, DRB1 and DQB1; 500 to 550 for DQA1; some 590 for DPA1; and around 470 for DPB1. Five DR-DQ haplotypes were treated as single units for association and clustering because of strong linkage in the cohort. Among about 370 genotyped donors of the cohort, an average of roughly 230,000 unique TCR beta nucleotide sequences was sequenced per donor, of which about 19% were non-productive.

A remark on this clone: It has no known antigen specificity. No base quality values were provided; no much bigger clone lies one nucleotide off.

The research as a whole found: Some IMGT-functional V segments, including TRBV6-2 and TRBV6-3, could not be told apart with the 87-base-pair reads, so those segments were excluded. A later analysis associated 16,951 TCR beta sequences with specific HLA alleles at a false discovery rate of 0.05. A group of highly shared sequence variants was considered likely to be a technical artifact of the sequencing pipeline. An association between a missense DCLRE1C variant and V-gene and J-gene trimming of TCR beta chains was found in a later genetic analysis and replicated in an independent cohort. It was suggested by the authors that the approach could potentially be generalized to other disease states and immunological phenotypes. A later analysis found that TCR association rates varied across HLA loci, with DRB1 alleles showing the most associated TCRs and HLA-C alleles the fewest. In a later genetic analysis, fewer N-insertions in productive TCRs were reported among donors in an Asian-associated ancestry cluster than the approximately 630-donor mean. Correlated functional status among segregating V segments might be attributable to linkage disequilibrium, but an unknown experimental factor could not be ruled out. The earlier analysis of 587 of the donors excluded approximately 15 rarely observed V segments, including chromosome 9 orphons, because counts were too low. CMV serostatus was the only immune exposure information available for the cohort. Most TCR sequences were seen in very few donors, while some public TCRs were found in many individuals. Sequencing depth was assumed to be roughly uniform across donors in the presence/absence analyses, though that assumption may not hold. Strong co-occurrence of HLA alleles, especially DR and DQ, made assigning TCR associations to individual alleles difficult. Broadly in line with IMGT annotations, most TCR beta V segments showed up in productive rearrangements about 87% or about 30% of the time in an earlier analysis of some 590 of the donors. The cohort was sequenced for TCR beta chains only, and without alpha or paired-chain data the features that could be detected were limited. A further reported finding was that TCR beta sequences accurately predicted the HLA-A and HLA-B alleles for most subjects in the first cohort. A later analysis found that HLA-associated TCR beta chains were more clonally expanded and had lower generation probabilities than equally common non-associated chains. A later analysis reported that several top co-occurrence clusters appeared linked to parvovirus B19, influenza, CMV and Epstein-Barr virus. The classifier was reported to diagnose cytomegalovirus status with high specificity and sensitivity in both the original and validation cohorts. A later analysis found that most CMV-associated TCR beta chains appeared HLA-restricted, with HLA associations seemingly driven largely by CMV exposure. Because HLA typing was unavailable for some donors at each locus, only the typed subset was used in association tests. A few of the identified cytomegalovirus-associated TCR beta chains were confirmed in vitro to be specific for cytomegalovirus antigens. The study gave a list of about 150 TCR beta chains associated with cytomegalovirus.

The cohort was made up of several hundred healthy bone marrow donors. Cohort members were all nominally healthy when sampled, although unrecorded immune exposures were likely present. The donor was CMV seropositive and belonged to the group of 250 to 300 seropositive cohort members. A peripheral blood sample was collected from each donor, and TCR beta sequencing was performed on peripheral blood mononuclear cells. Genomic DNA was extracted from the blood cell samples with the Qiagen DNeasy Blood Extraction Kit. V has 4 bases trimmed and J has 5 bases trimmed; junction bases matching no gene number 5. The CDR3 covers 14 residues, taking in both the cysteine and the phenylalanine. Left in the record is the CDR3 DNA by itself, 42 bases read in frame from the first base. CDR1 and CDR2, per the germline V gene (reference sequence), are SGHNT and YYREEE. The method behind the library was the immunoSEQ multiplex PCR assay. A mixture of 60 forward primers for TCR Vbeta segments and 13 reverse primers for TCR Jbeta segments was used in the multiplex PCR. The CDR3 region of rearranged TCR beta genes was amplified from genomic DNA by a multiplex PCR assay. Amplified TCR beta libraries were sequenced as 87-base-pair reads on the Illumina HiSeq System. As for the original processing: Across the 600 to 700 repertoires, a later analysis counted approximately 83 million unique TCR beta chains, some 11 million of which were shared by at least two donors. Raw reads were error-corrected and collapsed into unique sequences with a nearest-neighbor algorithm that merged closely related sequences to remove PCR and sequencing errors. CDR3 sequences were aligned to IMGT reference sequences to assign V, D and J gene segments. For a sequence to be retained, a match of at least six nucleotides was required to both a V gene segment and a J gene segment. A rearrangement was called productive if the CDR3 had no stop codons and remained in frame with V and J, and every other rearrangement was called non-productive. Following IMGT convention, CDR3 was defined as the stretch from the second conserved V-encoded cysteine up to the conserved J-encoded phenylalanine. The earlier analysis of 587 of the donors excluded sequences that lacked an unambiguous match to a single V gene segment. In an earlier analysis of 587 of the donors, a V segment was called functional when productive rearrangements were above 56.7%, and segregating when the standard deviation between donors exceeded 5%. A statistical classification framework was built to diagnose cytomegalovirus status from the catalog of TCR beta chain sequences. In a later analysis, V and J genes were assigned by comparing TCR nucleotide sequences against IMGT/GENE-DB human TR gene sequences. A later analysis assigned CDR3 sequences and most-parsimonious VDJ recombination scenarios with the TCRdist pipeline. In a later analysis, each TCR beta chain was defined by its CDR3 amino acid sequence together with its V-gene family, and reads without a unique V-gene family were excluded. A later analysis removed roughly 590 highly shared, low-generation-probability nucleotide sequences to deal with suspected cross-contamination and a sequencing artifact. In a later analysis, a clonal expansion index for each public chain was calculated from normalized within-repertoire ranks of inferred template counts. Generation probabilities in a later analysis came from a VDJ recombination model fitted to out-of-frame rearrangements, and those results were checked against IGoR. In a later analysis, hypergeometric tests were used to score TCR-TCR, TCR-HLA and TCR-CMV co-occurrence, with a repertoire-size bias correction applied to TCR pairs. A later analysis estimated false discovery rates by permuting HLA or CMV assignments 20 times. In a later analysis, co-occurring TCRs were grouped with DBSCAN, and TCRdist sequence similarity was added when clustering was performed within HLA-allele-positive subsets. Co-occurrence clustering excluded repertoires with fewer than 30,000 or more than 120,000 public chains, plus five with anomalous nucleotide sharing. TCRdb re-hosts the immuneACCESS table, in-frame sequences only. Its copies lack some clones; in the studies checked, an unresolved V gene accounts for under half of them, and the cause for the rest is not known. The V and J calls and the clone size are those of that table, but D and trimming were determined from the DNA. The sample data list around 150,000 clones, and around four fifths of these were observed just once. The ten largest clones represent about a tenth of the sample.

Sample: PBMCs. This sequence uses TRBV5-4 and TRBJ2-7; TRBD1 aligns with 11 central bases. The TCR was taken from a man in his late teens or twenties in good health and CMV-seropositive. The CDR3: CASSLGTGGNEQYF. The bases are TGTGCCAGCAGCCTTGGGACAGGGGGGAACGAGCAGTACTTC.